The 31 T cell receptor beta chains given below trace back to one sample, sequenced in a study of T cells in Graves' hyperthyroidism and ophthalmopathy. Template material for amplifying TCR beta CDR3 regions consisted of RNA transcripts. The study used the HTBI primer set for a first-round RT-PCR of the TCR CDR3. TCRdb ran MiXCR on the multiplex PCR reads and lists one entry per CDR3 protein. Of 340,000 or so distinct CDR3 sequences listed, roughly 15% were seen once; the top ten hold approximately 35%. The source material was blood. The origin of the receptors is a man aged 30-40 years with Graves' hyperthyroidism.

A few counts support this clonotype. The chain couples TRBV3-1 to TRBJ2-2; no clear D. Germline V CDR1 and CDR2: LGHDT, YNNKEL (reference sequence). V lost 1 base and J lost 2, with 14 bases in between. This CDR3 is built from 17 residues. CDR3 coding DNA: TGTGCCAGCAGCCAAGTGGGCGGTACGTTAAACACCGGGGAGCTGTTTTTT. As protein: CASSQVGGTLNTGELFF.

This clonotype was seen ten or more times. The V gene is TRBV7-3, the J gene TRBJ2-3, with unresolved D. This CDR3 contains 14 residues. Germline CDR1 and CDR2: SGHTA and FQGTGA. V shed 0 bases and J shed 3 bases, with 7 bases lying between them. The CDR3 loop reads CASSLTRTTDTQYF. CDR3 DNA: TGTGCCAGCAGCTTAACTCGAACGACAGATACGCAGTATTTT.

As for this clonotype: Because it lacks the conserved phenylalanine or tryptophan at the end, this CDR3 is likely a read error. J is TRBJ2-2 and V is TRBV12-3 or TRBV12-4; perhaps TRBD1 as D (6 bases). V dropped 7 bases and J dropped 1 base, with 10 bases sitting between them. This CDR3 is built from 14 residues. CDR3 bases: TGTGCCAGCAATACAGGGATGAACACCGGGGAGCTGTTTTCT. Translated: CASNTGMNTGELFS.

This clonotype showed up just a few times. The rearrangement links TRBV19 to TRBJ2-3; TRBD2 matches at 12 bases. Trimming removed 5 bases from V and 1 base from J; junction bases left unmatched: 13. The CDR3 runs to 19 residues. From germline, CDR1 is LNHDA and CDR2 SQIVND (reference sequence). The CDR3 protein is CASSGPLASGRAGTDTQYF. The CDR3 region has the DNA TGTGCCAGTAGTGGACCCCTGGCTAGCGGGAGGGCCGGCACAGATACGCAGTATTTT.

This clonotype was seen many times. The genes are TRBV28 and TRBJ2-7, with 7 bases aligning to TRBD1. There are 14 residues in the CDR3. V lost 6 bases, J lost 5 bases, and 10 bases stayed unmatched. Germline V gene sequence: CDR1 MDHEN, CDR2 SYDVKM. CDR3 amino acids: CASRYDRVQDEQYF. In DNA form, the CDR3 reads TGTGCCAGCAGGTACGACAGGGTACAGGACGAGCAGTACTTC.

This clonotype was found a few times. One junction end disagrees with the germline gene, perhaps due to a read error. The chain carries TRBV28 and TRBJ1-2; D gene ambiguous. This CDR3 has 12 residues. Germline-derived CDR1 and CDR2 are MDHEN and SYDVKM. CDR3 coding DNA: TGTGCCAGCAAGATAAAGGATAGGAGGGAACACTTC. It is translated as CASKIKDRREHF.

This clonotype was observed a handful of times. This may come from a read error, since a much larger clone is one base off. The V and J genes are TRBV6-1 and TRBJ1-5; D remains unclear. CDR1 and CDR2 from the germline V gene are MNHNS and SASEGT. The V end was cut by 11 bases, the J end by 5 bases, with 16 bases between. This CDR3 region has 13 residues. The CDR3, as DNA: TGTGCCGCGTGGGAAGCCCCTCATCAGCCCCAGCATTTT. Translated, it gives CAAWEAPHQPQHF.

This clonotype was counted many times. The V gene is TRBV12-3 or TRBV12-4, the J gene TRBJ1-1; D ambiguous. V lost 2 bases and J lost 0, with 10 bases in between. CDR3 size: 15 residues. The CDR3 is CASSLRPPLNTEAFF. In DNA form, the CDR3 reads TGTGCCAGCAGTTTACGACCCCCCTTGAACACTGAAGCTTTCTTT.

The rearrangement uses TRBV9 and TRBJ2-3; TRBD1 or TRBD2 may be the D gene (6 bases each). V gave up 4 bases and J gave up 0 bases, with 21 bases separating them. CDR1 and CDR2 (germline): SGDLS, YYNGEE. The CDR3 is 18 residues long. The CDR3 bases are TGTGCCAGCAGCCAAAGGGGGGACTCCCTTTCTAGCACAGATACGCAGTATTTT. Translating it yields CASSQRGDSLSSTDTQYF.

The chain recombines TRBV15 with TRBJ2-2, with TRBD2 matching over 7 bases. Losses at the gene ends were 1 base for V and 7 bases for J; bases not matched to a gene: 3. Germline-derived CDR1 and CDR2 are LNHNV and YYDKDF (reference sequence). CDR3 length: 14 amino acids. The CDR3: CATSRVREGGELFF. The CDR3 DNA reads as TGTGCCACCAGCAGAGTCAGGGAGGGCGGGGAGCTGTTTTTT.

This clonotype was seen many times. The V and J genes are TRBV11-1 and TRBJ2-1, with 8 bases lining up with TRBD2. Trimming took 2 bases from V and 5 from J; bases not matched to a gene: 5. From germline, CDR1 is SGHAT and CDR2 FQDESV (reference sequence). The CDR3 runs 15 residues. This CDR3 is CASSLYLAGNNEQFF. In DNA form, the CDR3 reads TGTGCCAGCAGCTTATATTTAGCGGGAAACAATGAGCAGTTCTTC. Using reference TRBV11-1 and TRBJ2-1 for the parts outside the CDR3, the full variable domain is EAEVAQSPRYKITEKSQAVAFWCDPISGHATLYWYRQILGQGPELLVQFQDESVVDDSQLPKDRFSAERLKGVDSTLKIQPAELGDSAMYLCASSLYLAGNNEQFFGPGTRLTVL.

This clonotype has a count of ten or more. CDR3 sequence (DNA): TGTGCCAGCAGCTGGACTAGCGGGACCGAGCAGTACTTC. It yields the protein CASSWTSGTEQYF. The chain combines TRBV7-9 with TRBJ2-7; TRBD2 agrees at 12 bases. The V gene's germline CDR1 is SEHNR and CDR2 FQNEAQ (reference sequence). The V segment lost 4 bases and the J segment 6 bases; nucleotides outside the gene matches: 1. The CDR3 is 13 residues long.

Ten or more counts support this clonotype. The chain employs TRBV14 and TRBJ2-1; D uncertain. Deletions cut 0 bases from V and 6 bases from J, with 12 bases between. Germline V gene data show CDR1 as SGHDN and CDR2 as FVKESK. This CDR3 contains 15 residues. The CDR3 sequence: CASSQDLGLGNEQFF. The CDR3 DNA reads TGTGCCAGCAGCCAAGATCTGGGCCTCGGCAATGAGCAGTTCTTC.

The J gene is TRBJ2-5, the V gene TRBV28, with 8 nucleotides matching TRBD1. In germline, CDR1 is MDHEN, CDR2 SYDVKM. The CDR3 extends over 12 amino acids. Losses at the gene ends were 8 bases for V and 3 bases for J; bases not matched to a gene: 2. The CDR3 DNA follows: TGTGCCAGCCACAGGGGGAAAGAGACCCAGTACTTC. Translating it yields CASHRGKETQYF.

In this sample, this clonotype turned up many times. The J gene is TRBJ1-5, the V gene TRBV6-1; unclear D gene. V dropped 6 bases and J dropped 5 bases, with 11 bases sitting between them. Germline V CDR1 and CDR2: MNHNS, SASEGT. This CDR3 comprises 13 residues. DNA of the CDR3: TGTGCCAGCAGCGAGAACCTCCATCAGCCCCAGCATTTT. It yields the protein CASSENLHQPQHF.

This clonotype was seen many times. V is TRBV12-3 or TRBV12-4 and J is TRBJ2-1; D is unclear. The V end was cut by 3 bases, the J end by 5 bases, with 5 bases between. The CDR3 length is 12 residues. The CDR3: CASSLANNEQFF. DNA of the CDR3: TGTGCCAGCAGTTTGGCCAACAATGAGCAGTTCTTC.

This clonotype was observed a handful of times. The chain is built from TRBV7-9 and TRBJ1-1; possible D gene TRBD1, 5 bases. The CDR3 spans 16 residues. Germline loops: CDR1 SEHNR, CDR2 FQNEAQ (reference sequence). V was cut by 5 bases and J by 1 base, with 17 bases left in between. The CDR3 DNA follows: TGTGCCAGCAGCCCCCCGGGCAACAGGAGGAACACTGAAGCTTTCTTT. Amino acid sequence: CASSPPGNRRNTEAFF.

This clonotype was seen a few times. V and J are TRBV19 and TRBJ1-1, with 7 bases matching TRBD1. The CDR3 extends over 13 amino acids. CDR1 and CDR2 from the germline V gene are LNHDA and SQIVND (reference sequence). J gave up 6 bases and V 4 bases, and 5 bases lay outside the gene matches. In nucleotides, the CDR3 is TGTGCCAGTAGTAACCAGGGGGGCGCTGAAGCTTTCTTT. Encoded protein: CASSNQGGAEAFF. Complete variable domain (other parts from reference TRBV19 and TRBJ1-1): DGGITQSPKYLFRKEGQNVTLSCEQNLNHDAMYWYRQDPGQGLRLIYYSQIVNDFQKGDIAEGYSVSREKKESFPLTVTSAQKNPTAFYLCASSNQGGAEAFFGQGTRLTVV.

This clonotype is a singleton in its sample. For the CDR3, the DNA is TGCAGTGCTATGGGGACTTCTACCTACGAGCAGTACTTC. Translation: CSAMGTSTYEQYF. The chain joins TRBV20-1 to TRBJ2-7, with D perhaps TRBD2 (6 bases). Germline V CDR1 and CDR2: DFQATT, SNEGSKA (reference sequence). Trimming stripped 4 bases from V and 2 bases from J, with 12 bases between. There are 13 residues in the CDR3.

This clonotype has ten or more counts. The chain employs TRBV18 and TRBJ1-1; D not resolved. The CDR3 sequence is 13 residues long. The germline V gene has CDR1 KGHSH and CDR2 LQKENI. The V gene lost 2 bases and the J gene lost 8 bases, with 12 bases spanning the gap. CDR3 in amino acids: CASSPGIPQEAFF. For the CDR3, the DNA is TGTGCCAGCTCACCAGGGATTCCCCAAGAAGCTTTCTTT.

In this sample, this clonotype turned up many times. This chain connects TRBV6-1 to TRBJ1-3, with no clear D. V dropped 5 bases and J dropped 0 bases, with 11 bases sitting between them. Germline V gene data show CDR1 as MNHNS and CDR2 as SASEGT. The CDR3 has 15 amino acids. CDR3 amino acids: CASSLDSGSGNTIYF. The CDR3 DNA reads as TGTGCCAGCAGTCTAGACTCTGGCTCTGGAAACACCATATATTTT.

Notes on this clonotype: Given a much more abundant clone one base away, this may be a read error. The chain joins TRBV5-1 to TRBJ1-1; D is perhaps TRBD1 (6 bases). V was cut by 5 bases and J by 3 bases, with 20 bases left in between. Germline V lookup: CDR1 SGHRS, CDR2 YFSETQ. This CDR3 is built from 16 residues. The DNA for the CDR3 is TGCGCCAGCAGTGCCCACCCAGGGGCCCTGTACACTGAAGCTTTCTTT. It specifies CASSAHPGALYTEAFF.

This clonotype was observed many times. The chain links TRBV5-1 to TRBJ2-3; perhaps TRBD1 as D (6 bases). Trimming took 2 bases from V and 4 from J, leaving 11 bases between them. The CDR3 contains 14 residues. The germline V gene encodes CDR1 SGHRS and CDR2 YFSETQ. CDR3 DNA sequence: TGCGCCAGCAGCTTAAGAGGGGGAGCAGATACGCAGTATTTT. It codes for CASSLRGGADTQYF.

CDR3 sequence: CASSEVAGDSNQPQHF. DNA for the CDR3: TGTGCCAGCAGTGAAGTGGCAGGGGATAGCAATCAGCCCCAGCATTTT. The rearrangement links TRBV25-1 to TRBJ1-5, with a tentative D call TRBD1 (6 bases). The CDR3 spans 16 residues. V gave up 2 bases and J gave up 0 bases, with 11 bases separating them. Germline CDR1 reads MGHDK; CDR2 reads SYGVNS.

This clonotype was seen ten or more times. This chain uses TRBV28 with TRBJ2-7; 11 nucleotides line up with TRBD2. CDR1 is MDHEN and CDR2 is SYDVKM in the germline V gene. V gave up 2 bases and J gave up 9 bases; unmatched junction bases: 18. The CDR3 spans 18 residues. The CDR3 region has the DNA TGTGCCAGCAGTTTAGTTGTACTAGCGGGAGTAACGGAGGGAGGGCAGTACTTC. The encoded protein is CASSLVVLAGVTEGGQYF.

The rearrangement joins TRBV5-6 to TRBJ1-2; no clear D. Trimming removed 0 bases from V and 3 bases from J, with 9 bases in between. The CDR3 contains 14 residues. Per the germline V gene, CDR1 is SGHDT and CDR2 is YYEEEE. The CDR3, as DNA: TGTGCCAGCAGCTTGGCCGGAGCGGACTATGGCTACACCTTC. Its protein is CASSLAGADYGYTF.

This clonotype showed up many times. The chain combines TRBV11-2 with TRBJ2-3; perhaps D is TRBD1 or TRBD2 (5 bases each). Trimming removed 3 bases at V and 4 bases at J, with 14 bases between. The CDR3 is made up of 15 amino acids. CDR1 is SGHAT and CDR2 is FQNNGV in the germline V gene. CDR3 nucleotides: TGTGCCAGCAGCTTTGGGGGTGTTAGCGCAGATACGCAGTATTTT. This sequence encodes CASSFGGVSADTQYF.

CDR3 sequence (DNA): TGTGCCAGCAGCCCCCGCTTGACAGGGCTTGGGGAAAAACTGTTTTTT. This encodes CASSPRLTGLGEKLFF. V and J are TRBV11-2 and TRBJ1-4, with 7 bases identical to TRBD1. Germline CDR1 SGHAT, CDR2 FQNNGV. The V segment lost 5 bases and the J segment 8 bases; nucleotides outside the gene matches: 14. CDR3 length: 16 residues.

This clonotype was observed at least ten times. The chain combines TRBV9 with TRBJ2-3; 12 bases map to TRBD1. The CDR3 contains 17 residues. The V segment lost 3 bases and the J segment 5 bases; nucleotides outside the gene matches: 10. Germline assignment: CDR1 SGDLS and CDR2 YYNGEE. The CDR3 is CASSATRDRGRVDTQYF. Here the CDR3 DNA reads TGTGCCAGCAGCGCAACCAGGGACAGGGGGCGCGTAGATACGCAGTATTTT. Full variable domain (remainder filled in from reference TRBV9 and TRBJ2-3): DSGVTQTPKHLITATGQRVTLRCSPRSGDLSVYWYQQSLDQGLQFLIQYYNGEERAKGNILERFSAQQFPDLHSELNLSSLELGDSALYFCASSATRDRGRVDTQYFGPGTRLTVL.

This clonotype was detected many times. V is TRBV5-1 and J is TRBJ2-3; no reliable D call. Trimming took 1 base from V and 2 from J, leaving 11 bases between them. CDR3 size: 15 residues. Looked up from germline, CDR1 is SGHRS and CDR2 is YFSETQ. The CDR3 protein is CASSLRVVDTDTQYF. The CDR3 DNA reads TGCGCCAGCAGCTTGAGGGTGGTGGACACAGATACGCAGTATTTT.

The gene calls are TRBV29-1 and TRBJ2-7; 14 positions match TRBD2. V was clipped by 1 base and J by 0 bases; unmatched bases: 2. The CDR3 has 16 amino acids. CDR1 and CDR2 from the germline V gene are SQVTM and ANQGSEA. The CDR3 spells CSVEGTSGRSSYEQYF. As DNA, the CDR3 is TGCAGCGTTGAAGGGACTAGCGGGAGGAGCTCCTACGAGCAGTACTTC.